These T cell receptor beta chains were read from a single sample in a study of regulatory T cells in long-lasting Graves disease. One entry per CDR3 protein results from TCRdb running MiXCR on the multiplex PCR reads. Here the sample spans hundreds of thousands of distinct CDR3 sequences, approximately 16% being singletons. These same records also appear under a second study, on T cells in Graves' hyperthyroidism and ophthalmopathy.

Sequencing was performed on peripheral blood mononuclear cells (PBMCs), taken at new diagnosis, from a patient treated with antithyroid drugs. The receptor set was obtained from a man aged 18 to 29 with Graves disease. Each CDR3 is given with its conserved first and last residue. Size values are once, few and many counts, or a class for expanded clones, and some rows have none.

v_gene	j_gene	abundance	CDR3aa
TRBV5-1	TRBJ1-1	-	CASSGNRHTEAFF
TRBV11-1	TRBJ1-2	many	CASSRDSYYGYTF
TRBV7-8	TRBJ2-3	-	CASSLYRIDTQYF
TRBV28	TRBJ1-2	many	CASTLLAGVGYGYTF
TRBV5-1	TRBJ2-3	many	CASSAGGNLDTQYF
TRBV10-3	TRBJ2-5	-	CAINDLTSGRRAETQYF
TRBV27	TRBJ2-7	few	CASSIGFSSYEQYF
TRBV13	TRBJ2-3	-	CASSLLAGEADTQYF
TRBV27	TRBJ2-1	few	CASSPVSTSYNEQFF
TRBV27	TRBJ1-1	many	CASTPRGELRAFF
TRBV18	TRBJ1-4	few	CASSPWQKNEKLFF
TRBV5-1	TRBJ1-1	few	CASSLVVDTEAFF
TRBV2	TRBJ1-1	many	CASKRQGVLNTEAFF
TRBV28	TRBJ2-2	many	CASNLSPSGTNTGELFF
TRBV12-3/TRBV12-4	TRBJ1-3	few	CASSFRQGNTIYF
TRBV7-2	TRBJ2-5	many	CASSVSSSGRARETQYF
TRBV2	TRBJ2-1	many	CASSDLAGGRYNEQFF